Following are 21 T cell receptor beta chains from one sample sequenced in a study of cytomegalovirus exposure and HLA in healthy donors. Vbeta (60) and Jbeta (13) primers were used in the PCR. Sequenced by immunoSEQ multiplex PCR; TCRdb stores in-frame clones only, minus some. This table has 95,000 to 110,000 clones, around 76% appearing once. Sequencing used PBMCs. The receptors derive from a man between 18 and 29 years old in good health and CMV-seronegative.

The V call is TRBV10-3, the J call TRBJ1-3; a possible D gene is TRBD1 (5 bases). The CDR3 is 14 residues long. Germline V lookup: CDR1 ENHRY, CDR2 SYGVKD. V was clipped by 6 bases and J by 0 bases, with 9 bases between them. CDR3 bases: TGTGCCATCAGACGACAGTACTCTGGAAACACCATATATTTT. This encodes CAIRRQYSGNTIYF.

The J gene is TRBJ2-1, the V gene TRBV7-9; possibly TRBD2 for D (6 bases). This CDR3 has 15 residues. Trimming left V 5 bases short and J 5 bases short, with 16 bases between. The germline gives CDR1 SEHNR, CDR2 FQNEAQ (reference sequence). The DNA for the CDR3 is TGTGCCAGCAGCCCCTTAGCCGGGAGAAACAATGAGCAGTTCTTC. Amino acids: CASSPLAGRNNEQFF.

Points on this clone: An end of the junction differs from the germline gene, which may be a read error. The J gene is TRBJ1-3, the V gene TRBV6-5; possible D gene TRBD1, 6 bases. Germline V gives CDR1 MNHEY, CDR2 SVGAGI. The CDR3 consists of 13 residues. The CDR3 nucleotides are TGTGCCAGCAGTTCCTTGACAGGAAGCACCATATATTTT. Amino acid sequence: CASSSLTGSTIYF.

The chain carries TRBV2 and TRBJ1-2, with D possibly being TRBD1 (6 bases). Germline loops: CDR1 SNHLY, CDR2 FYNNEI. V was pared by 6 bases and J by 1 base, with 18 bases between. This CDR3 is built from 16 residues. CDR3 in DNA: TGTGCCAGCAGGCCCCCCCAGGGGACCCTTAACTATGGCTACACCTTC. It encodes CASRPPQGTLNYGYTF.

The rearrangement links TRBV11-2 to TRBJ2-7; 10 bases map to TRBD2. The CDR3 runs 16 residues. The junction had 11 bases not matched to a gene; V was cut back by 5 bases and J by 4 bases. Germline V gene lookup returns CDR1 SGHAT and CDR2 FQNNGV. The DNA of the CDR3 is TGTGCCAGCAGCCCCGTAGTCAGCGGGGGGGCGTACGAGCAGTACTTC. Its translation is CASSPVVSGGAYEQYF.

In DNA form, the CDR3 reads TGTGCCAGCAGTGTGGGGGGACAGGTTTGGGCCTACGAGCAGTACTTC. As protein: CASSVGGQVWAYEQYF. The J gene is TRBJ2-7, the V gene TRBV2, with 8 bases fitting TRBD1. V shed 4 bases, J shed 2 bases, and the junction held 10 bases outside the gene matches. CDR1 and CDR2 from the germline V gene are SNHLY and FYNNEI. The length of the CDR3 is 16 residues.

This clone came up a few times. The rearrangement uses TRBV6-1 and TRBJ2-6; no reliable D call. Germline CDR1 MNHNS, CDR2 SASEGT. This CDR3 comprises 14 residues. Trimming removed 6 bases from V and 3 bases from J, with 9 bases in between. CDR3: CASRRISGANVLTF. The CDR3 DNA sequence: TGTGCCAGCAGGCGCATAAGTGGGGCCAACGTCCTGACTTTC.

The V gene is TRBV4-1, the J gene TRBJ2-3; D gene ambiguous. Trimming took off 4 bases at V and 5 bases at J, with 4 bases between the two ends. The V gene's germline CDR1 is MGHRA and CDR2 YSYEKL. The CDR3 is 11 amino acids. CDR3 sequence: CASSPGDTQYF. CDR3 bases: TGCGCCAGCAGCCCCGGAGATACGCAGTATTTT.

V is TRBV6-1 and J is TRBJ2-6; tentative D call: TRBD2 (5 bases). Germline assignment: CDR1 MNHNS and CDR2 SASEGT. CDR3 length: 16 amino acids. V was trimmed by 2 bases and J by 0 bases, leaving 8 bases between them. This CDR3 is CASSERRGSGANVLTF. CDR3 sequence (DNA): TGTGCCAGCAGTGAACGACGGGGCTCTGGGGCCAACGTCCTGACTTTC.

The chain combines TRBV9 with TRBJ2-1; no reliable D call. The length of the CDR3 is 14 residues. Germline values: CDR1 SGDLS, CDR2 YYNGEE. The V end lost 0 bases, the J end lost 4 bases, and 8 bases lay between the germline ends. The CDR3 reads CASSVASRYNEQFF. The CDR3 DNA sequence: TGTGCCAGCAGCGTAGCGTCCAGGTACAATGAGCAGTTCTTC.

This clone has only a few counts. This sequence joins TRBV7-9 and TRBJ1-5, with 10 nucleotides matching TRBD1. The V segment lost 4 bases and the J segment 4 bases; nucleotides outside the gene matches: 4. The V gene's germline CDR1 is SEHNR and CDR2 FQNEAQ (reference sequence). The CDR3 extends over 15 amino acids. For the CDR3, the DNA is TGTGCCAGCAGCTCTACGGGACAGGGGAATCAGCCCCAGCATTTT. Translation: CASSSTGQGNQPQHF.

CDR3 bases: TGTGCCAGCAGCGAGGGACAAGCGGTTCAGCCCCAGCATTTT. Amino acid sequence: CASSEGQAVQPQHF. The chain has TRBV7-8 and TRBJ1-5; the D gene is possibly TRBD1 (6 bases). Trimming removed 5 bases at V and 6 bases at J, with 14 bases between. The CDR3 consists of 14 residues. CDR1 is SGHVS and CDR2 is FQNEAQ in the germline V gene.

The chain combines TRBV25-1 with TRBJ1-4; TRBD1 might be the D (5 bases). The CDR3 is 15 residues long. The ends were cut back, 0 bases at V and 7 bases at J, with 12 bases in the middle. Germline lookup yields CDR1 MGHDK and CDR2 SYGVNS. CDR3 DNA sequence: TGTGCCAGCAGTGAATACAGGGCCCCGGGTGAAAAACTGTTTTTT. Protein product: CASSEYRAPGEKLFF.

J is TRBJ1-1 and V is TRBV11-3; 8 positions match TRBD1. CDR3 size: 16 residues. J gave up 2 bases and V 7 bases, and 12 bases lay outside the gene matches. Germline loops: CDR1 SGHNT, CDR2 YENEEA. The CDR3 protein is CASTPDRERENTEAFF. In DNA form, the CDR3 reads TGTGCCAGCACCCCGGACAGGGAGAGGGAAAACACTGAAGCTTTCTTT. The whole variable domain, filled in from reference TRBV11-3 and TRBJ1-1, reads EAGVVQSPRYKIIEKKQPVAFWCNPISGHNTLYWYLQNLGQGPELLIRYENEEAVDDSQLPKDRFSAERLKGVDSTLKIQPAELGDSAVYLCASTPDRERENTEAFFGQGTRLTVV.

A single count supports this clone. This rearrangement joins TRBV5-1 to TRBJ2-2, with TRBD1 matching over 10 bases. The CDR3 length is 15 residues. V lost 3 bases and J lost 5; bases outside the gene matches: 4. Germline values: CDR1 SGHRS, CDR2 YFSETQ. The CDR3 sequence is CASSSTGGGTGELFF. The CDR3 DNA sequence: TGCGCCAGCAGCTCGACAGGGGGCGGAACCGGGGAGCTGTTTTTT.

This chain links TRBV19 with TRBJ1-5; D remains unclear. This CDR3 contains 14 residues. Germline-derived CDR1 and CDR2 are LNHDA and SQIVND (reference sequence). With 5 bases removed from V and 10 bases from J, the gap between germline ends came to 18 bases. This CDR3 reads CASSFGGLSGPQHF. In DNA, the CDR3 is TGTGCCAGTAGTTTTGGTGGACTCTCGGGTCCCCAGCATTTT. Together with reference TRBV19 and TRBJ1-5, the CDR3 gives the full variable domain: DGGITQSPKYLFRKEGQNVTLSCEQNLNHDAMYWYRQDPGQGLRLIYYSQIVNDFQKGDIAEGYSVSREKKESFPLTVTSAQKNPTAFYLCASSFGGLSGPQHFGDGTRLSIL.

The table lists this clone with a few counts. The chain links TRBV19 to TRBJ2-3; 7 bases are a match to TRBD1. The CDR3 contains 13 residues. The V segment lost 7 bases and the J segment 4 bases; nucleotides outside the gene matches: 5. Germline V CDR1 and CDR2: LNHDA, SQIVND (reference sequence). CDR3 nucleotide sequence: TGTGCCAGTATAGAACAGGGGTCAGATACGCAGTATTTT. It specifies CASIEQGSDTQYF.

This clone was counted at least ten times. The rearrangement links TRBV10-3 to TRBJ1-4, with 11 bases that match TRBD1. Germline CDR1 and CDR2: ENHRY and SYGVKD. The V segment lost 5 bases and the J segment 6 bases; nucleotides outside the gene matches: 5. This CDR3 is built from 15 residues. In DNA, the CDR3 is TGTGCCATCAGTCCGGGACAGGGGGTGGATGAAAAACTGTTTTTT. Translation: CAISPGQGVDEKLFF.

CDR3 sequence: CASSPEFQDRGVYEQYF. CDR3 coding DNA: TGTGCCAGCAGCCCAGAGTTCCAGGACAGGGGTGTATACGAGCAGTACTTC. The chain recombines TRBV7-9 with TRBJ2-7; 9 bases agree with TRBD1. Germline lookup yields CDR1 SEHNR and CDR2 FQNEAQ (reference sequence). J gave up 4 bases and V 5 bases, and 15 bases lay outside the gene matches. The CDR3 sequence is 17 residues long.

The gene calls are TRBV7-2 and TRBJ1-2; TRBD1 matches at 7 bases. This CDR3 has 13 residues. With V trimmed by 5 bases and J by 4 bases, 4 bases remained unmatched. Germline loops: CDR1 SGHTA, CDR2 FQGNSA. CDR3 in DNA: TGTGCCAGCAGCAACGCAGGGGGCTATGGCTACACCTTC. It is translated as CASSNAGGYGYTF.

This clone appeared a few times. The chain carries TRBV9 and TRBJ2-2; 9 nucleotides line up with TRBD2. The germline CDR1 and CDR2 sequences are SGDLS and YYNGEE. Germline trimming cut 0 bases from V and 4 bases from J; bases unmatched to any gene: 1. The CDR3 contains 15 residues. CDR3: CASSVGAGGTGELFF. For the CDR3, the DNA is TGTGCCAGCAGCGTAGGAGCGGGGGGCACCGGGGAGCTGTTTTTT.